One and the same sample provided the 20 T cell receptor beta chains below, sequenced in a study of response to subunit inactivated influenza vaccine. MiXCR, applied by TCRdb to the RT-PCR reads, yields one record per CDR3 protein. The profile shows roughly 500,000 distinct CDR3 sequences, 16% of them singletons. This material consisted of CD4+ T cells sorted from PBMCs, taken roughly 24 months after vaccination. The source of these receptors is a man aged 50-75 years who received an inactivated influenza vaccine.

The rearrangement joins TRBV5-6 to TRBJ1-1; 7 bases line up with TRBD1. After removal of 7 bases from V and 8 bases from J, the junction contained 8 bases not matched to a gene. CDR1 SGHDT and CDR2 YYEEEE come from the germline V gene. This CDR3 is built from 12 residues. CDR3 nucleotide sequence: TGTGCCAGCGGGACCGGGACAGCCGAAGCTTTCTTT. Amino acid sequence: CASGTGTAEAFF.

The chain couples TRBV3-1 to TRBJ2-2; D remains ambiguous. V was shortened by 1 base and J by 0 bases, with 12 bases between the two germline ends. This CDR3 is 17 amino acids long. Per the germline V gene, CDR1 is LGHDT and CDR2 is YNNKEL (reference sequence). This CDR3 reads CASSQVVGYANTGELFF. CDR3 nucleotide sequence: TGTGCCAGCAGCCAAGTGGTTGGTTACGCGAACACCGGGGAGCTGTTTTTT.

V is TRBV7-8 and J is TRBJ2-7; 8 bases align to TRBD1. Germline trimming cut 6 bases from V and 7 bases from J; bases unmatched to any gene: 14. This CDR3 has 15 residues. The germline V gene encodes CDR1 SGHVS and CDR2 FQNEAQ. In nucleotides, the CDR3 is TGTGCCAGCAGTTCCGGACAGGGCCAACTTCAGGAGCAGTACTTC. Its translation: CASSSGQGQLQEQYF.

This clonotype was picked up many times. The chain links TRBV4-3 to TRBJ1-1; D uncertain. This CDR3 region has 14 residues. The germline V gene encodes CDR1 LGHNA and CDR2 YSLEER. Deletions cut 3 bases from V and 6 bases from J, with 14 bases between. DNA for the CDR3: TGCGCCAGCAGCCACAGATTAGGAGCGGCTGAAGCTTTCTTT. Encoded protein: CASSHRLGAAEAFF.

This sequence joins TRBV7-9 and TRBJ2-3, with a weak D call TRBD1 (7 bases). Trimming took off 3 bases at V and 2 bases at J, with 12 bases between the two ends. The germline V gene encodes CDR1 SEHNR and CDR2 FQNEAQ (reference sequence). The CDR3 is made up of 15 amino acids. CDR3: CASSLEGQLTDTQYF. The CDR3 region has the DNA TGTGCCAGCAGCTTGGAGGGACAGCTCACAGATACGCAGTATTTT.

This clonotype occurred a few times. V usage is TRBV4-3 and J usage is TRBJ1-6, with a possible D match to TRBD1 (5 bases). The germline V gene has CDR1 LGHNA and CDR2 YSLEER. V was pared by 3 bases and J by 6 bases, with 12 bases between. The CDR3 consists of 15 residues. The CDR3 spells CASSHVGHPNSPLHF. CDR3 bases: TGCGCCAGCAGCCATGTCGGACACCCTAATTCACCCCTCCACTTT.

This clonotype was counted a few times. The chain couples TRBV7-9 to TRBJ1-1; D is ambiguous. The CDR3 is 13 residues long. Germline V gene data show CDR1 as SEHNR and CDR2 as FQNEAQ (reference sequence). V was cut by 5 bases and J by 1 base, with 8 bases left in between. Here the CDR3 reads CASSLQQNTEAFF. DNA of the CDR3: TGTGCCAGCAGCCTACAGCAGAACACTGAAGCTTTCTTT. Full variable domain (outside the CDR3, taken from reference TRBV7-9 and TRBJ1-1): DTGVSQNPRHKITKRGQNVTFRCDPISEHNRLYWYRQTLGQGPEFLTYFQNEAQLEKSRLLSDRFSAERPKGSFSTLEIQRTEQGDSAMYLCASSLQQNTEAFFGQGTRLTVV.

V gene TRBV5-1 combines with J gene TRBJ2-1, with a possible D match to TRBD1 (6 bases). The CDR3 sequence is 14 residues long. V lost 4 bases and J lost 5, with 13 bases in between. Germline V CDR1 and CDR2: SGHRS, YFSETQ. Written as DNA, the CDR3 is TGCGCCAGCAGCCCCCGGACAGCCAACAATGAGCAGTTCTTC. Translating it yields CASSPRTANNEQFF. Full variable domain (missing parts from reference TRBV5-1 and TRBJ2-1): KAGVTQTPRYLIKTRGQQVTLSCSPISGHRSVSWYQQTPGQGLQFLFEYFSETQRNKGNFPGRFSGRQFSNSRSEMNVSTLELGDSALYLCASSPRTANNEQFFGPGTRLTVL.

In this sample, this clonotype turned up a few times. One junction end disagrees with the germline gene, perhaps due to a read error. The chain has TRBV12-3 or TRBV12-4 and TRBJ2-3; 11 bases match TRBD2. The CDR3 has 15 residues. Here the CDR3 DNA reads TGTGCCAGCAGGTTAGCGGGAGGGCCGGGAGATACGCAGTATTTT. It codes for CASRLAGGPGDTQYF.

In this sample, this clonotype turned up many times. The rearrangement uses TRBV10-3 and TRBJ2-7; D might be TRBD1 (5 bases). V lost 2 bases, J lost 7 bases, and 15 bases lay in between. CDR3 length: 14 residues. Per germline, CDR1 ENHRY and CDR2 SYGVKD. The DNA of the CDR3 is TGTGCCATCAGTGAGGCACAGGCGGAGAGGGAGCAGTACTTC. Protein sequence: CAISEAQAEREQYF.

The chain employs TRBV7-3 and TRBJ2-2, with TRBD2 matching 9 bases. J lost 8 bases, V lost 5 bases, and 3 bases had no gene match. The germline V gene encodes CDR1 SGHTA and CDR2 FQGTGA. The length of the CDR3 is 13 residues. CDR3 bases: TGTGCCAGCAGCCGACTAGCGGAGGGGGAGCTGTTTTTT. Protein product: CASSRLAEGELFF.

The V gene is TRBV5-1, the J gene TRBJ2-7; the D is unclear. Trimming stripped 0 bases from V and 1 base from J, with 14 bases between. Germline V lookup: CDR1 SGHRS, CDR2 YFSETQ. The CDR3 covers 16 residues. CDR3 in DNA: TGCGCCAGCAGCTTGGCCGCCATGGGTTCGTCCTACGAGCAGTACTTC. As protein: CASSLAAMGSSYEQYF.

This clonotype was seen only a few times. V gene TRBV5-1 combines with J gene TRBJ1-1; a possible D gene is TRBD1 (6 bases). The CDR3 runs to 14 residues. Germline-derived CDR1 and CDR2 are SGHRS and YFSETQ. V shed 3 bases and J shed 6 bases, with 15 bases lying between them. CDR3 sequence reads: CASSSTGNSAEAFF. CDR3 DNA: TGCGCCAGCAGCTCAACAGGGAACTCGGCTGAAGCTTTCTTT.

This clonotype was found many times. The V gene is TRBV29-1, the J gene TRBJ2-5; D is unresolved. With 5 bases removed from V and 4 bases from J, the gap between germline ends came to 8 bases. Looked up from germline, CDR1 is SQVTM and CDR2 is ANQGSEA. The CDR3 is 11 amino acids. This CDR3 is CSVQGSETQYF. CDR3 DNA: TGCAGCGTTCAAGGGTCAGAGACCCAGTACTTC.

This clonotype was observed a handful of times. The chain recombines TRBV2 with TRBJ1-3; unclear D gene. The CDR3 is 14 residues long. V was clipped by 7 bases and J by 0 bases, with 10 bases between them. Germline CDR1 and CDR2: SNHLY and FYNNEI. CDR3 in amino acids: CASTSGYSGNTIYF. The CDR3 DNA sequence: TGTGCCAGCACCAGCGGCTACTCTGGAAACACCATATATTTT.

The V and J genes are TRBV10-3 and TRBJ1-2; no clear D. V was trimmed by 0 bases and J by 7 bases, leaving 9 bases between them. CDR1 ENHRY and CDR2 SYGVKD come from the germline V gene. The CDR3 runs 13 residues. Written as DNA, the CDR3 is TGTGCCATCAGTGAGTCGATGAGGGTTGGCTACACCTTC. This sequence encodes CAISESMRVGYTF.

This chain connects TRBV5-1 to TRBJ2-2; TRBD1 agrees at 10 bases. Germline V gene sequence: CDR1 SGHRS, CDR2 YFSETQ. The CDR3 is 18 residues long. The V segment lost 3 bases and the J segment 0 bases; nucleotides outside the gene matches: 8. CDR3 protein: CASSSMGQGRTNTGELFF. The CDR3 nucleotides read TGCGCCAGCAGCTCAATGGGACAGGGGCGTACGAACACCGGGGAGCTGTTTTTT.

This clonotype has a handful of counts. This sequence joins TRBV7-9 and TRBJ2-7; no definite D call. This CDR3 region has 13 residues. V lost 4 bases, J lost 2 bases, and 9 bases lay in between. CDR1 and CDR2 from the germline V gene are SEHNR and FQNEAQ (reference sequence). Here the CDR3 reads CASSSRRAYEQYF. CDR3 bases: TGTGCCAGCAGCTCCCGAAGAGCCTACGAGCAGTACTTC.

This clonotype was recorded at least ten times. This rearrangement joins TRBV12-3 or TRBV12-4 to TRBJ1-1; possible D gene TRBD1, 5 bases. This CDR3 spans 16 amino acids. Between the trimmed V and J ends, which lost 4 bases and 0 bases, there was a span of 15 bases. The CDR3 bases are TGTGCCAGCAGTTCCCCTCGGGGACTGTTGAACACTGAAGCTTTCTTT. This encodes CASSSPRGLLNTEAFF.

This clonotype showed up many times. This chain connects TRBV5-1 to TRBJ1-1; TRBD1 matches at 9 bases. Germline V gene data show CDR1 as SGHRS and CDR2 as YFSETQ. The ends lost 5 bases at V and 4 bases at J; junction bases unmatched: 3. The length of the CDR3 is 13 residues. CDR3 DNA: TGCGCCAGCAGGAGGACAGGGGTCACTGAAGCTTTCTTT. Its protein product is CASRRTGVTEAFF.